This T cell receptor beta chain was recovered during a study of blood T cell repertoires in COVID-19. Germline V CDR1 and CDR2: SQVTM, ANQGSEA. There are 13 residues in the CDR3. The V end was cut by 0 bases, the J end by 4 bases, with 10 bases between. In the study's own analysis: Reference gene primer amplification gave nucleated cell count estimates. TCRdb's copy holds only in-frame clones and misses some; the assay was immunoSEQ multiplex PCR. V and J calls plus clone size are reproduced from that table; the DNA served to infer D and trimming. The sample contains 200,000 to 300,000 clones, less than 90% of which appear only once.

The clonotype comes from a man between 60 and 70 years old with acute or convalescent COVID-19. The V gene is TRBV29-1, the J gene TRBJ2-7, with D unresolved. The specimen sequenced was peripheral blood. The CDR3 loop reads CSVEDFPNYEQYF. The CDR3 coding sequence is TGCAGCGTTGAAGATTTTCCTAATTACGAGCAGTACTTC.